A selection of T cell receptor beta chains follows, all from one sample in a study of cytomegalovirus exposure and HLA in healthy donors. The repertoire was sequenced with immunoSEQ multiplex PCR; TCRdb's copy has only in-frame clones and lacks some. Of about 130,000 clones listed, roughly 80% were seen once; the top ten hold roughly 1.1%. Sample: PBMCs. The source of these receptors is a boy between 10 and 17 years old in good health and CMV-seronegative. CDR3s include the opening cysteine and the closing phenylalanine or tryptophan. Each record gives: J gene, D gene, V gene, CDR3 protein. A D gene is named only where the DNA matches it firmly.

-,TRBD1,TRBV4-3,CASSRQLAGQGRGEQYF
TRBJ2-5,TRBD1,TRBV9,CASSPRQGAGQETQYF
TRBJ1-1,TRBD1,TRBV27,CASSGRTGTTAEAFF
TRBJ2-2,TRBD1,TRBV2,CASSVGTVNTGELFF
TRBJ2-1,TRBD1,TRBV30,CASVQGYNEQFF
TRBJ2-7,TRBD2,TRBV6-5,CASSYEGRGRSEQYF
TRBJ2-7,-,TRBV6-5,CASSYSGREYEQYF
TRBJ1-5,TRBD1,TRBV5-1,CASALGTGVNQPQHF
TRBJ2-1,-,TRBV5-6,CASSLGAPSSYNEQFF
TRBJ1-2,TRBD1,TRBV7-8,CASSPRTGGNVYGYTF
TRBJ1-4,TRBD1,TRBV4-1,CASSPGGGKLFF
TRBJ2-1,TRBD2,TRBV5-5,CASRLAGEQFF
TRBJ1-5,-,TRBV10-3,CAISEVASGQPQHF
TRBJ2-7,TRBD2,TRBV30,CAWGGTSGTSYEQYF
TRBJ2-3,-,TRBV2,CASAADLSTDTQYF
TRBJ2-7,TRBD2,TRBV27,CASSLSRGNALDYYEQYF
TRBJ2-7,TRBD2,TRBV5-1,CASSPLRGGPGQYF